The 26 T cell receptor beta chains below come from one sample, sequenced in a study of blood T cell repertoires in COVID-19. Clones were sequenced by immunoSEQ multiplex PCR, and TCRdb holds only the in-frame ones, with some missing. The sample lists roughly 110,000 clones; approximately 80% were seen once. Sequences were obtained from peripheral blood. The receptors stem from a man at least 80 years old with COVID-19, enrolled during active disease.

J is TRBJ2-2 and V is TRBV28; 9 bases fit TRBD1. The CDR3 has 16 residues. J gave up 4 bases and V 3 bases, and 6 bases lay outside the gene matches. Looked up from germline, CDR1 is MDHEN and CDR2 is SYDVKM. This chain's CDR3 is CASSFLGQGRTGELFF. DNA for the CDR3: TGTGCCAGCAGTTTCCTGGGACAGGGCCGCACCGGGGAGCTGTTTTTT.

The CDR3 bases are TGTGCCAGCAGCCAAGACACAGGGATGGGGAACACTGAAGCTTTCTTT. Its protein product is CASSQDTGMGNTEAFF. This rearrangement joins TRBV3-1 (or the pseudogene TRBV3-2) to TRBJ1-1; possible D gene TRBD1, 6 bases. CDR1 is LGHDT, CDR2 YNNKEL, per germline (reference sequence). The CDR3 has 16 amino acids. Trimming took off 0 bases at V and 1 base at J, with 12 bases between the two ends.

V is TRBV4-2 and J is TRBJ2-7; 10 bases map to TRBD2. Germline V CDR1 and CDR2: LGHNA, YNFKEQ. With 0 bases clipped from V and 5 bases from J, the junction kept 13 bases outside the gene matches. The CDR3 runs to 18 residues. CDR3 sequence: CASSQDARAAGGPNEQYF. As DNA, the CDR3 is TGTGCCAGCAGCCAAGACGCTCGGGCAGCGGGAGGGCCAAACGAGCAGTACTTC.

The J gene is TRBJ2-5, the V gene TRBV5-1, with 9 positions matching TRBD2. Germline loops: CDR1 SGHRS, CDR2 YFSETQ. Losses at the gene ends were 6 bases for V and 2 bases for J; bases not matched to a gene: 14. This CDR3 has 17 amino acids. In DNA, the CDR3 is TGCGCCAGCACCCGCGGGACTAGCTCGCCGGGGCAAGAGACCCAGTACTTC. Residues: CASTRGTSSPGQETQYF.

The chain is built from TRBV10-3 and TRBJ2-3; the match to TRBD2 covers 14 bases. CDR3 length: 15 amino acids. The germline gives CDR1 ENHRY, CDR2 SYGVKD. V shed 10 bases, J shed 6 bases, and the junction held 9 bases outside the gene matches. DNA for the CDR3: TGTGCCACTACCGGGACTAGCGGGAGATACGATACGCAGTATTTT. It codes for CATTGTSGRYDTQYF.

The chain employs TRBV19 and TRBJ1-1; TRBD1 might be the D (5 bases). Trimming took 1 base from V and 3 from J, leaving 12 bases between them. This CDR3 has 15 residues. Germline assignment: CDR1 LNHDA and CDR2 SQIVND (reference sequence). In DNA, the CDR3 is TGTGCCAGTAGTATAGCTACAGGTGGGGACACTGAAGCTTTCTTT. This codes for CASSIATGGDTEAFF.

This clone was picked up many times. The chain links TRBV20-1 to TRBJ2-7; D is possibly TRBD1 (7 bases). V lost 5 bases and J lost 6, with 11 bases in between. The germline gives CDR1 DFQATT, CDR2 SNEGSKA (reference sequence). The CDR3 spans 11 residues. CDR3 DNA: TGCAGTGCTGGGACAGCGGGCGAGCAGTACTTC. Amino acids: CSAGTAGEQYF.

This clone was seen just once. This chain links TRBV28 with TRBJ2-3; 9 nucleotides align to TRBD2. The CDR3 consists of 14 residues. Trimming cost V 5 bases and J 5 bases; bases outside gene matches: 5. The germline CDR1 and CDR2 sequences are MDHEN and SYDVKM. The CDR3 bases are TGTGCCAGCAGTCTTAGCGGGAGAGTAGATACGCAGTATTTT. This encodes CASSLSGRVDTQYF.

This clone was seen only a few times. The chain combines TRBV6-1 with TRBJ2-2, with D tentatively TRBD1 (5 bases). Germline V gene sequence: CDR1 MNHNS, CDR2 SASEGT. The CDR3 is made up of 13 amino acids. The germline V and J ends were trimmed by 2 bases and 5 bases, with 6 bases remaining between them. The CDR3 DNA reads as TGTGCCAGCAGTGAACAGGGAACCGGGGAGCTGTTTTTT. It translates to CASSEQGTGELFF.

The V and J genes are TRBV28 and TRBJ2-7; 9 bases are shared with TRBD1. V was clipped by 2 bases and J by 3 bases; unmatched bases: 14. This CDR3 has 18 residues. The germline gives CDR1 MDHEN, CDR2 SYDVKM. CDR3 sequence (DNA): TGTGCCAGCAGTTTAAGAACCGGGACAGGGATAACAGGCTACGAGCAGTACTTC. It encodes CASSLRTGTGITGYEQYF.

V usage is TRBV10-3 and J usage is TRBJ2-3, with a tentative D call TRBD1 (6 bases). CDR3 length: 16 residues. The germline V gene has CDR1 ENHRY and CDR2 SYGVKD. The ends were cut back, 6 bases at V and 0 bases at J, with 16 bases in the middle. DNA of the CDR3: TGTGCCATCAGCCCCGGGACAACCCAGAGCACAGATACGCAGTATTTT. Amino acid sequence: CAISPGTTQSTDTQYF.

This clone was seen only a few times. For the CDR3, the DNA is TGTGCCAGCAGTGAAGCGGTTTGGGAGGGGGCCTACGAGCAGTACTTC. Its protein product is CASSEAVWEGAYEQYF. The rearrangement uses TRBV6-1 and TRBJ2-7, with D possibly being TRBD2 (7 bases). The CDR3 is 16 amino acids. Germline V gives CDR1 MNHNS, CDR2 SASEGT. Trimming took off 0 bases at V and 2 bases at J, with 14 bases between the two ends.

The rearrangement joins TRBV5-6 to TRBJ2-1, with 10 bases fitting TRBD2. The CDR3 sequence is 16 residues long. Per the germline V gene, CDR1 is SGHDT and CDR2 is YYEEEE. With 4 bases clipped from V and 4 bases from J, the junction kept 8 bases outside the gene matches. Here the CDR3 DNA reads TGTGCCAGCAGCCCTTATCGTAGCGGGGGGTACAATGAGCAGTTCTTC. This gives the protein CASSPYRSGGYNEQFF.

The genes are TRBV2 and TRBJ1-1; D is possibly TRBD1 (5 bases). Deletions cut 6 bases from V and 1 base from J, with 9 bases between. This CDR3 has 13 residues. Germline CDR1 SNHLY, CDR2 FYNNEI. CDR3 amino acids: CASSTDRNTEAFF. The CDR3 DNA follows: TGTGCCAGCAGCACCGACAGGAACACTGAAGCTTTCTTT.

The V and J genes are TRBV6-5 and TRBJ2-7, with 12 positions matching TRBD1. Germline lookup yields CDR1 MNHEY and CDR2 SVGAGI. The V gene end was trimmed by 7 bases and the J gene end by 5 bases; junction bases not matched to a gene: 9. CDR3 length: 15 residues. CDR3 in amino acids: CASTYAGQGADEQYF. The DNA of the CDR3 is TGTGCCAGCACCTATGCGGGACAGGGGGCGGACGAGCAGTACTTC.

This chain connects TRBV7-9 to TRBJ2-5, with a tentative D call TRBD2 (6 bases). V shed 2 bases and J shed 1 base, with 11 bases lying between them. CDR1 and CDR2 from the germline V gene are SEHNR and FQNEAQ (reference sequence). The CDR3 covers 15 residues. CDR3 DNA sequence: TGTGCCAGCAGCTTACTAGCGAGTCCCCAAGAGACCCAGTACTTC. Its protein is CASSLLASPQETQYF.

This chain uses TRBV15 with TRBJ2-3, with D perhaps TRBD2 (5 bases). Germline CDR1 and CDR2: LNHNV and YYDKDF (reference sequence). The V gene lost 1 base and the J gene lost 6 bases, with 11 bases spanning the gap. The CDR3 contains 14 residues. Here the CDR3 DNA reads TGTGCCACCAGCAGAGTTCTAGCAGGCGATACGCAGTATTTT. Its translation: CATSRVLAGDTQYF.

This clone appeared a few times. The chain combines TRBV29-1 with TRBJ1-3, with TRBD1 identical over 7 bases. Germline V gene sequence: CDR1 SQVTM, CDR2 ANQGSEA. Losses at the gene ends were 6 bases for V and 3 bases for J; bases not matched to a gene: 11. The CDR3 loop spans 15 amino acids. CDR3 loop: CSVTTGTEIGNTIYF. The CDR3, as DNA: TGCAGCGTCACAACCGGGACAGAAATTGGAAACACCATATATTTT.

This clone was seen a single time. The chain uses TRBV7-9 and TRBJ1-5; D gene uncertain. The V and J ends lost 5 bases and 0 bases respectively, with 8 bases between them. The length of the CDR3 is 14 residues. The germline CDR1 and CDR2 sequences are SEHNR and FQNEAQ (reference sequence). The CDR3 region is CASSEKDSNQPQHF. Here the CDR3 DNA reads TGTGCCAGCAGCGAGAAAGATAGCAATCAGCCCCAGCATTTT.

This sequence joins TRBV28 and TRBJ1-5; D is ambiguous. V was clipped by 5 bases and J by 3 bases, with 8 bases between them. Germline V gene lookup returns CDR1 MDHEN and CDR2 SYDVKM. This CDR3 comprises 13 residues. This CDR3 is CASSVPNNQPQHF. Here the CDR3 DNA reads TGTGCCAGCAGTGTACCTAACAATCAGCCCCAGCATTTT.

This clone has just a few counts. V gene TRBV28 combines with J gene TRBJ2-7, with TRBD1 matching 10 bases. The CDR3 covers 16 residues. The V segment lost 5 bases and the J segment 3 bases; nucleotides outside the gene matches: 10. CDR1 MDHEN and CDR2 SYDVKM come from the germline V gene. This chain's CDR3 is CASSPRDRGHFYEQYF. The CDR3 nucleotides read TGTGCCAGCAGTCCCCGGGACAGGGGACACTTCTACGAGCAGTACTTC. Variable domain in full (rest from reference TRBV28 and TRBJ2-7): DVKVTQSSRYLVKRTGEKVFLECVQDMDHENMFWYRQDPGLGLRLIYFSYDVKMKEKGDIPEGYSVSREKKERFSLILESASTNQTSMYLCASSPRDRGHFYEQYFGPGTRLTVT.

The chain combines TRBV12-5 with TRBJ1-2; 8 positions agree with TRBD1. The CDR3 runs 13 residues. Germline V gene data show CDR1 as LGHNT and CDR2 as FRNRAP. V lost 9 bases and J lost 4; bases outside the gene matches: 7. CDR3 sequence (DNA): TGTGCTAGCGCCAGGGGGCCCCTCTATGGCTACACCTTC. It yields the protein CASARGPLYGYTF. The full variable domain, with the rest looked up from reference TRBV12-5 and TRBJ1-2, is DARVTQTPRHKVTEMGQEVTMRCQPILGHNTVFWYRQTMMQGLELLAYFRNRAPLDDSGMPKDRFSAEMPDATLATLKIQPSEPRDSAVYFCASARGPLYGYTFGSGTRLTVV.

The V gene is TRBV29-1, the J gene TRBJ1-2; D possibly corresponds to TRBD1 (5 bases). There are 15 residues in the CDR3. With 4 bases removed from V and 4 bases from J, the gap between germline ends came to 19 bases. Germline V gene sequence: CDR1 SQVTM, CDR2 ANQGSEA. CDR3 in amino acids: CSVGRGQRTTYGYTF. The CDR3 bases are TGCAGCGTTGGGAGAGGACAAAGAACAACCTATGGCTACACCTTC.

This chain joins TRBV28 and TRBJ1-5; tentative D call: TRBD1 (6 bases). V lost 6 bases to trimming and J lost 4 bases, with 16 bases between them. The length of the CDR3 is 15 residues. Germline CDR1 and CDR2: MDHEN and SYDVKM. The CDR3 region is CASRPRGAGNQPQHF. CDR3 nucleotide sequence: TGTGCCAGCAGACCCCGGGGGGCTGGGAATCAGCCCCAGCATTTT.

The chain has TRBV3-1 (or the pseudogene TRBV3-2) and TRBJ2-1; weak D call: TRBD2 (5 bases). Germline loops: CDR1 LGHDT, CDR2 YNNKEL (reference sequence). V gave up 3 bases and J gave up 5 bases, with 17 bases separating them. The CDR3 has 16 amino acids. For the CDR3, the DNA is TGTGCCAGCAGCCACCGCCGGGCCGCGGGTCACAATGAGCAGTTCTTC. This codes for CASSHRRAAGHNEQFF.

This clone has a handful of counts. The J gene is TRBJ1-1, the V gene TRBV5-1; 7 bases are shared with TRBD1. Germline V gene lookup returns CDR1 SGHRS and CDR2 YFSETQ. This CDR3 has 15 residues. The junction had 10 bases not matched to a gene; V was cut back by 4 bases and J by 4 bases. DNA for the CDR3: TGCGCCAGCAGCCAAGAACAGGGGAAGGGCACTGAAGCTTTCTTT. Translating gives CASSQEQGKGTEAFF. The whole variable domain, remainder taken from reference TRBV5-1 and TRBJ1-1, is KAGVTQTPRYLIKTRGQQVTLSCSPISGHRSVSWYQQTPGQGLQFLFEYFSETQRNKGNFPGRFSGRQFSNSRSEMNVSTLELGDSALYLCASSQEQGKGTEAFFGQGTRLTVV.